Below are 25 T cell receptor beta chains sequenced from a single sample in a study of blood T cells in healthy people across ages. A sample-barcoded 5' primer and a J-beta primer mix were used in a second PCR of roughly 6 to 12 cycles. TCRdb re-derived calls from the 5' RACE reads in MiXCR, one entry per CDR3 protein. The sample carries about a million distinct CDR3 sequences, just over 50% recorded once. Sample: blood. These receptors were collected from a woman in her sixties in good health.

This clonotype was observed a handful of times. CDR3: CASSQDRGGAQETQYF. Written as DNA, the CDR3 is TGCGCCAGCAGCCAAGATAGGGGGGGCGCCCAAGAGACCCAGTACTTC. V gene TRBV4-1 combines with J gene TRBJ2-5; perhaps TRBD2 as D (7 bases). The CDR3 consists of 16 residues. V was trimmed by 0 bases and J by 1 base, leaving 12 bases between them. Germline CDR1 is MGHRA and CDR2 is YSYEKL.

The chain joins TRBV14 to TRBJ2-4; a possible D gene is TRBD2 (5 bases). Germline V gene sequence: CDR1 SGHDN, CDR2 FVKESK. This CDR3 contains 15 residues. Trimming took off 4 bases at V and 7 bases at J, with 17 bases between the two ends. The CDR3: CASSPNTRYSNIQYF. CDR3 DNA sequence: TGTGCCAGCAGCCCCAATACTAGATATTCTAACATTCAGTACTTC. Looking up the rest from reference TRBV14 and TRBJ2-4 gives the full variable domain: EAGVTQFPSHSVIEKGQTVTLRCDPISGHDNLYWYRRVMGKEIKFLLHFVKESKQDESGMPNNRFLAERTGGTYSTLKVQPAELEDSGVYFCASSPNTRYSNIQYFGAGTRLSVL.

This clonotype was observed a few times. The genes are TRBV4-3 and TRBJ2-3, with 7 bases aligning to TRBD1. The length of the CDR3 is 16 residues. CDR1 is LGHNA and CDR2 is YSLEER in the germline V gene. Trimming took 2 bases from V and 2 from J; bases not matched to a gene: 7. CDR3 protein: CASSQLWTGFTDTQYF. The CDR3 DNA is TGCGCCAGCAGCCAACTTTGGACAGGATTCACAGATACGCAGTATTTT.

This chain uses TRBV6-5 with TRBJ2-3, with D possibly TRBD2 on 6 matching bases. The CDR3 extends over 17 amino acids. V lost 1 base to trimming and J lost 0 bases, with 14 bases between them. Germline loops: CDR1 MNHEY, CDR2 SVGAGI. The CDR3 loop is CASSYYGGDGSTDTQYF. In DNA form, the CDR3 reads TGTGCCAGCAGTTACTATGGCGGGGACGGAAGCACAGATACGCAGTATTTT.

The rearrangement uses TRBV7-9 and TRBJ1-2; no reliable D call. CDR1 and CDR2 (germline): SEHNR, FQNEAQ (reference sequence). CDR3 size: 14 residues. The V gene lost 0 bases and the J gene lost 6 bases, with 11 bases spanning the gap. CDR3 coding DNA: TGTGCCAGCAGCTTAGCTCCAAAGGGTCATGGCTACACCTTC. This translates into CASSLAPKGHGYTF.

This chain links TRBV20-1 with TRBJ2-7; no definite D call. Per germline, CDR1 DFQATT and CDR2 SNEGSKA (reference sequence). There are 13 residues in the CDR3. Trimming left V 0 bases short and J 1 base short, with 7 bases between. CDR3 DNA: TGCAGTGCTAGAGATATAAGGTCCTACGAGCAGTACTTC. It translates to CSARDIRSYEQYF.

The rearrangement links TRBV4-1 to TRBJ2-3; the match to TRBD2 covers 12 bases. Germline assignment: CDR1 MGHRA and CDR2 YSYEKL. V was clipped by 1 base and J by 3 bases; unmatched bases: 2. The CDR3 contains 16 residues. CDR3 bases: TGCGCCAGCAGCCAAGGACTAGCGGGAGTGACAGATACGCAGTATTTT. Translated, it gives CASSQGLAGVTDTQYF.

This chain joins TRBV12-3 or TRBV12-4 and TRBJ1-6; TRBD1 is a possible D gene (5 bases). Trimming removed 5 bases at V and 7 bases at J, with 15 bases between. The CDR3 length is 15 residues. CDR3 sequence: CASSLTRGTNSPLHF. In DNA form, the CDR3 reads TGTGCCAGCAGTCTTACCCGGGGGACCAATTCACCCCTCCACTTT.

V usage is TRBV20-1 and J usage is TRBJ2-1; D not resolved. Trimming left V 6 bases short and J 13 bases short, with 7 bases between. Germline V gives CDR1 DFQATT, CDR2 SNEGSKA (reference sequence). The CDR3 contains 8 residues. CDR3 in DNA: TGCAGTGCAGCTTCTCAGTTCTTC. Protein product: CSAASQFF.

The chain employs TRBV7-6 and TRBJ2-2; the match to TRBD2 covers 13 bases. CDR3 length: 19 amino acids. Trimming cost V 1 base and J 0 bases; bases outside gene matches: 5. Germline V gene lookup returns CDR1 SGHVS and CDR2 FNYEAQ. The chain's CDR3 is CASSLELAGGVANTGELFF. The CDR3 DNA reads as TGTGCCAGCAGCTTAGAACTAGCGGGAGGGGTAGCGAACACCGGGGAGCTGTTTTTT. The complete variable domain, with remaining parts taken from reference TRBV7-6 and TRBJ2-2, reads GAGVSQSPRYKVTKRGQDVALRCDPISGHVSLYWYRQALGQGPEFLTYFNYEAQQDKSGLPNDRFSAERPEGSISTLTIQRTEQRDSAMYRCASSLELAGGVANTGELFFGEGSRLTVL.

This clonotype was found a few times. This rearrangement joins TRBV7-3 to TRBJ2-3; D unclear. CDR3 length: 13 residues. V was cut by 5 bases and J by 6 bases, with 12 bases left in between. Germline CDR1 and CDR2: SGHTA and FQGTGA. The CDR3 DNA follows: TGTGCCAGCAGCCTCAGAGTTCAGGATACGCAGTATTTT. This encodes CASSLRVQDTQYF.

The chain is built from TRBV6-5 and TRBJ2-5; a weak D match, TRBD2 (6 bases). The CDR3 contains 15 residues. The V end lost 6 bases, the J end lost 0 bases, and 14 bases lay between the germline ends. Germline CDR1 and CDR2: MNHEY and SVGAGI. The CDR3 bases are TGTGCCAGCAGGGCGGGACTCATGTACCAAGAGACCCAGTACTTC. This translates into CASRAGLMYQETQYF.

The sample holds a few counts of this clonotype. The gene calls are TRBV11-2 and TRBJ2-7, with TRBD2 identical over 8 bases. Germline-derived CDR1 and CDR2 are SGHAT and FQNNGV. V lost 3 bases to trimming and J lost 6 bases; unmatched junction nucleotides: 10. The CDR3 is 15 amino acids. CDR3 sequence: CASSFSSGITLEQYF. The CDR3 DNA sequence: TGTGCCAGCAGCTTCAGTAGCGGGATAACACTCGAGCAGTACTTC.

The table lists this clonotype with a few counts. The chain recombines TRBV5-6 with TRBJ2-7; 8 bases fit TRBD1. There are 14 residues in the CDR3. V was clipped by 4 bases and J by 7 bases; unmatched bases: 10. Germline CDR1 and CDR2: SGHDT and YYEEEE. The CDR3 region is CASSPDRDLGEQYF. CDR3 sequence (DNA): TGTGCCAGCAGCCCGGACAGGGATTTGGGTGAGCAGTACTTC.

There are a few counts of this clonotype. The V gene is TRBV20-1, the J gene TRBJ2-7, with D perhaps matching TRBD1 (5 bases). The CDR3 extends over 17 amino acids. The V and J ends lost 0 bases and 4 bases respectively, with 22 bases between them. CDR1 and CDR2 from the germline V gene are DFQATT and SNEGSKA (reference sequence). The CDR3 is CSARDEQVPSTLYEQYF. CDR3 coding DNA: TGCAGTGCTAGAGATGAACAGGTCCCAAGTACGTTGTACGAGCAGTACTTC.

This clonotype appeared once. The chain is built from TRBV20-1 and TRBJ2-2, with D perhaps TRBD1 or TRBD2 (5 bases each). Germline V CDR1 and CDR2: DFQATT, SNEGSKA (reference sequence). This CDR3 comprises 14 residues. V was clipped by 7 bases and J by 3 bases, with 15 bases between them. The CDR3 region is CSGSGRGYTGELFF. The CDR3 DNA reads TGCAGTGGGTCGGGACGGGGTTACACCGGGGAGCTGTTTTTT.

This rearrangement joins TRBV10-2 to TRBJ2-3; 10 nucleotides line up with TRBD2. Losses at the gene ends were 6 bases for V and 5 bases for J; bases not matched to a gene: 8. Germline CDR1 and CDR2: WSHSY and SAAADI. This CDR3 spans 15 amino acids. The CDR3 nucleotides are TGCGCCAGCAGGGCCCGGGCTAGCGGGAGAGATACGCAGTATTTT. The encoded protein is CASRARASGRDTQYF.

The chain is built from TRBV3-1 and TRBJ2-5; D possibly corresponds to TRBD2 (6 bases). The DNA end is a closer match to TRBJ2-7, so the J assignment may be wrong. This CDR3 comprises 15 residues. Germline CDR1 and CDR2: LGHDT and YNNKEL (reference sequence). The CDR3 reads CASSHPGLQDYEQYF. The CDR3 DNA is TGTGCCAGCAGCCATCCGGGACTCCAAGACTACGAGCAGTACTTC.

The chain combines TRBV7-9 with TRBJ2-7; D remains unclear. The V end was cut by 6 bases, the J end by 0 bases, with 27 bases between. Per the germline V gene, CDR1 is SEHNR and CDR2 is FQNEAQ (reference sequence). This CDR3 is 19 amino acids long. The CDR3 sequence is CASRQWTSRLGLSSYEQYF. For the CDR3, the DNA is TGTGCCAGCAGACAATGGACGTCCCGTCTCGGGCTCAGCTCCTACGAGCAGTACTTC.

The chain carries TRBV15 and TRBJ2-3, with 9 positions matching TRBD2. V dropped 7 bases and J dropped 3; count of bases not matched to a gene: 8. Germline V gene data show CDR1 as LNHNV and CDR2 as YYDKDF (reference sequence). The CDR3 contains 15 residues. This chain's CDR3 is CATTSGTSSTDTQYF. CDR3 nucleotide sequence: TGTGCCACCACCTCCGGGACTAGCAGTACAGATACGCAGTATTTT.

This clonotype was picked up many times. The chain uses TRBV25-1 and TRBJ1-2; no reliable D call. Germline V CDR1 and CDR2: MGHDK, SYGVNS. Deletions cut 1 base from V and 7 bases from J, with 10 bases between. The CDR3 is 13 residues long. CDR3 coding DNA: TGTGCCAGCAGTGAATTGGCTCCGCGTGGCTACACCTTC. Encoded protein: CASSELAPRGYTF.

Note on this clonotype: The junction departs from the called germline gene at one end, perhaps through a read error. The V call is TRBV6-5, the J call TRBJ2-1; D remains ambiguous. The end of the DNA aligns better with TRBJ2-7, so the J call may be wrong. Per the germline V gene, CDR1 is MNHEY and CDR2 is SVGAGI. This CDR3 contains 18 residues. The CDR3 bases are TGTGCTAGCAGTTACTCAAGACGGTACCGCCGCTCCTACAATGAGCAGTACTTC. Translation gives CASSYSRRYRRSYNEQYF.

The V and J genes are TRBV10-3 and TRBJ2-5; tentatively, D is TRBD1 (5 bases). Germline V gene lookup returns CDR1 ENHRY and CDR2 SYGVKD. Trimming took 0 bases from V and 11 from J, leaving 16 bases between them. The CDR3 has 14 amino acids. The CDR3 loop reads CAISESTENNEQYF. CDR3 coding DNA: TGTGCCATCAGTGAGTCGACAGAGAACAATGAGCAGTACTTC.

In this sample, this clonotype turned up a few times. This chain uses TRBV7-9 with TRBJ2-4, with D possibly TRBD1 on 6 matching bases. The J call may not be correct, given that the DNA end is closer to TRBJ2-7. The germline CDR1 and CDR2 sequences are SEHNR and FQNEAQ (reference sequence). The length of the CDR3 is 14 residues. The CDR3 loop is CASSLAGTTYEQYF. In nucleotides, the CDR3 is TGTGCCAGCAGCTTAGCGGGGACAACCTACGAGCAGTACTTC.

This clonotype was counted a few times. The J gene is TRBJ2-7, the V gene TRBV12-5; 12 bases agree with TRBD1. V was clipped by 6 bases and J by 6 bases; unmatched bases: 9. Germline V gives CDR1 LGHNT, CDR2 FRNRAP. The CDR3 has 15 amino acids. The CDR3 sequence: CASGRPRDRGLEQYF. The CDR3 DNA sequence: TGTGCTAGTGGCCGACCTCGGGACAGGGGGCTCGAGCAGTACTTC.